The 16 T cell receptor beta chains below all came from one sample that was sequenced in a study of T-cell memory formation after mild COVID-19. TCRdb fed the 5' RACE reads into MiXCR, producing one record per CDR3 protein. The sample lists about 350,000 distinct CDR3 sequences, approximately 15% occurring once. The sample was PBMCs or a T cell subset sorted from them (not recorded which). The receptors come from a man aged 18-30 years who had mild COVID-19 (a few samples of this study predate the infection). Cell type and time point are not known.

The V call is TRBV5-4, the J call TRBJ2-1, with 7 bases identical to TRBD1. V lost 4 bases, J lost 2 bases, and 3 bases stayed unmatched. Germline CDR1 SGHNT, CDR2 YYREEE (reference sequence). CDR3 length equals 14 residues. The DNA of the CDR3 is TGTGCCAGCAGCGGGGACAGCACCTACAATGAGCAGTTCTTC. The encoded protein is CASSGDSTYNEQFF.

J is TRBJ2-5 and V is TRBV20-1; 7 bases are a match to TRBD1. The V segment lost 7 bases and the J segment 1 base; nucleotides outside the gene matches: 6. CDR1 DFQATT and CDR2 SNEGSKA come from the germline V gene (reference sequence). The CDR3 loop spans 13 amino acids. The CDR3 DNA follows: TGCAGTGTACTGAACAGGGGCCAAGAGACCCAGTACTTC. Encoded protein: CSVLNRGQETQYF.

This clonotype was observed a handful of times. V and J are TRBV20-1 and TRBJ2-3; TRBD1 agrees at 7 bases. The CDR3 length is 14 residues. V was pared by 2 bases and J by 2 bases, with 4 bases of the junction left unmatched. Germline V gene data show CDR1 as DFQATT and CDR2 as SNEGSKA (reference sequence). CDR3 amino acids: CSARLGTATDTQYF. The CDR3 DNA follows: TGCAGTGCTAGACTCGGGACAGCCACAGATACGCAGTATTTT.

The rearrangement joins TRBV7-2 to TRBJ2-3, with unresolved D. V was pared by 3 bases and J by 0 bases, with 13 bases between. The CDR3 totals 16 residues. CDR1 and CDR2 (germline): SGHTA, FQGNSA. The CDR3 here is CASSFDLVGSTDTQYF. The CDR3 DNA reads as TGTGCCAGCAGCTTCGACCTAGTTGGGAGCACAGATACGCAGTATTTT.

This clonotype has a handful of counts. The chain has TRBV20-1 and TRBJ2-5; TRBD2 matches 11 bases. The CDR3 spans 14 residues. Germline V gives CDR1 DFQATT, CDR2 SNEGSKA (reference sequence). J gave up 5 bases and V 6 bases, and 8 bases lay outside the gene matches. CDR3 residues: CSAPLAGGRETQYF. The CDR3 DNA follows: TGCAGTGCACCTTTAGCGGGGGGGCGGGAGACCCAGTACTTC.

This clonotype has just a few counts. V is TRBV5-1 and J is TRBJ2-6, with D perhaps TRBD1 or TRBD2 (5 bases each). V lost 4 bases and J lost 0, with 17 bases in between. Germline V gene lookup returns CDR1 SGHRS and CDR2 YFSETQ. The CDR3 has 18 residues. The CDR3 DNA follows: TGCGCCAGCAGCGGACGGGACCCCATTCCCTCTGGGGCCAACGTCCTGACTTTC. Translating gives CASSGRDPIPSGANVLTF.

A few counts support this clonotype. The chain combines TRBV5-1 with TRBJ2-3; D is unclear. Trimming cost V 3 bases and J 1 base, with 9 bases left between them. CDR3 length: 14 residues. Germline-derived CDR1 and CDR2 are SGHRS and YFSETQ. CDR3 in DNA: TGCGCCAGCAGCTATCAACAGCGCACAGATACGCAGTATTTT. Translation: CASSYQQRTDTQYF. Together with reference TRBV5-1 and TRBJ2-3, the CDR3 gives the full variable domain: KAGVTQTPRYLIKTRGQQVTLSCSPISGHRSVSWYQQTPGQGLQFLFEYFSETQRNKGNFPGRFSGRQFSNSRSEMNVSTLELGDSALYLCASSYQQRTDTQYFGPGTRLTVL.

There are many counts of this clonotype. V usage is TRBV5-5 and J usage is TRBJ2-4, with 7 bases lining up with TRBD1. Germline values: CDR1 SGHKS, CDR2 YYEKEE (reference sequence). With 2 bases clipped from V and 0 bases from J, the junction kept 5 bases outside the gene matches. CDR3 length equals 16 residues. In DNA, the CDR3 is TGTGCCAGCAGCTTCAGGACAGGACTAGCCAAAAACATTCAGTACTTC. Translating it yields CASSFRTGLAKNIQYF.

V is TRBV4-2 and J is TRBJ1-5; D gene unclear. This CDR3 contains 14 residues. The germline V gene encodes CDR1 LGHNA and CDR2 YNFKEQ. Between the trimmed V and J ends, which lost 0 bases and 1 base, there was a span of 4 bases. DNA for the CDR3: TGTGCCAGCAGCCAAGATAGGAGCAATCAGCCCCAGCATTTT. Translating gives CASSQDRSNQPQHF.

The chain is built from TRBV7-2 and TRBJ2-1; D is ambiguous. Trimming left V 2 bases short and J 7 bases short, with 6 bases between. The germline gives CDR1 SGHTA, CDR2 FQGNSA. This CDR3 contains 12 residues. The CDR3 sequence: CASSLMTNEQFF. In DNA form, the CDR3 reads TGTGCCAGCAGCTTAATGACGAATGAGCAGTTCTTC.

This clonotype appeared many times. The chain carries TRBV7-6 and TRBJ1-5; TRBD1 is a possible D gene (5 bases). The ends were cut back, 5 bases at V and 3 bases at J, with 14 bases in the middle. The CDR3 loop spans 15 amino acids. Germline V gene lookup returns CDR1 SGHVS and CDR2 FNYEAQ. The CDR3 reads CASSQSTGLNQPQHF. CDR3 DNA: TGTGCCAGCAGCCAAAGCACAGGACTCAATCAGCCCCAGCATTTT.

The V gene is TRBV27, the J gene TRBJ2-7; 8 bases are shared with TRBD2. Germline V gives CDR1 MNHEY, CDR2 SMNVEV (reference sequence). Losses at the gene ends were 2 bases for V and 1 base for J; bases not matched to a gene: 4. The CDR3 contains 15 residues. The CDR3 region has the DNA TGTGCCAGCAGTTTAGCGGGGGGTGGGTCCTACGAGCAGTACTTC. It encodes CASSLAGGGSYEQYF.

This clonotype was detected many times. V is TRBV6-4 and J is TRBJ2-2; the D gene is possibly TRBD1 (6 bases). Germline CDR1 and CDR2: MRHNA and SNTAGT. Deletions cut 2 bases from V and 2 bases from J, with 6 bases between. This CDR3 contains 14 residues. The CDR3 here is CASSDGTNTGELFF. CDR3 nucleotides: TGTGCCAGCAGTGACGGGACAAACACCGGGGAGCTGTTTTTT.

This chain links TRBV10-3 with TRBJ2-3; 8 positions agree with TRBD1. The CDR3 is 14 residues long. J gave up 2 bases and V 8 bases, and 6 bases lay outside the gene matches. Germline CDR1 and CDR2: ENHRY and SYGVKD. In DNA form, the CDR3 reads TGTGCCATCGGGGGACAGGACCTCACAGATACGCAGTATTTT. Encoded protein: CAIGGQDLTDTQYF.

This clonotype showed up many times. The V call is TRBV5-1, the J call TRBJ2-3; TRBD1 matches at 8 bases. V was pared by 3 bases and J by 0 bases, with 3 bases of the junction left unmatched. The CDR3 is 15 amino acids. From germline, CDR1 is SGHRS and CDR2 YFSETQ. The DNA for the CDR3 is TGCGCCAGCAGCTCGGACAGGGCTAGCACAGATACGCAGTATTTT. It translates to CASSSDRASTDTQYF.

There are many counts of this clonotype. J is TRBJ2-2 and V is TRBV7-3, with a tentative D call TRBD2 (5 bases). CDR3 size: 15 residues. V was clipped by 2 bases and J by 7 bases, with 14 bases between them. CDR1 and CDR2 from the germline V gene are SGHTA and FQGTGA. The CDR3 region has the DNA TGTGCCAGCAGCTTAGAACAGCTCCGGGGCGGGGAGCTGTTTTTT. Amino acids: CASSLEQLRGGELFF.